Below, 16 T cell receptor beta chains from the same sample are listed, as sequenced in a study of control samples from healthy donors and cancer patients. Sequenced by immunoSEQ multiplex PCR; TCRdb stores in-frame clones only, minus some. The table records some 94,000 clones, less than 90% of them present only once. Sequencing used PBMCs. Receptors originate from a woman between 50 and 59 years old with colorectal cancer.

J is TRBJ2-1 and V is TRBV24-1; 9 bases agree with TRBD1. The CDR3 contains 18 residues. CDR1 is KGHDR, CDR2 SFDVKD, per germline. Trimming cost V 2 bases and J 3 bases; bases outside gene matches: 10. The DNA of the CDR3 is TGTGCCACCAGTGATTCAAGTTTTGGACAGGGGAACTACAATGAGCAGTTCTTC. This translates into CATSDSSFGQGNYNEQFF.

The genes are TRBV6-1 and TRBJ1-6; D not certain. Deletions cut 5 bases from V and 7 bases from J, with 12 bases between. This CDR3 contains 14 residues. CDR1 and CDR2 (germline): MNHNS, SASEGT. The CDR3: CASSQNNQNSPLHF. CDR3 in DNA: TGTGCCAGCAGTCAGAACAATCAAAATTCACCCCTCCACTTT.

The CDR3 DNA follows: TGTGCCAGCAGCCAAGTTAGGGGAAAAGGAAACACCATATATTTT. It yields the protein CASSQVRGKGNTIYF. This chain connects TRBV14 to TRBJ1-3; D may be TRBD1 (5 bases). Per the germline V gene, CDR1 is SGHDN and CDR2 is FVKESK. Between the trimmed V and J ends, which lost 1 base and 4 bases, there was a span of 11 bases. CDR3 length equals 15 residues.

The chain combines TRBV7-2 with TRBJ1-1; 7 bases align to TRBD1. This CDR3 comprises 14 residues. Germline CDR1 SGHTA, CDR2 FQGNSA. V lost 5 bases and J lost 3; bases outside the gene matches: 6. CDR3 loop: CASSPDRRHTEAFF. In DNA form, the CDR3 reads TGTGCCAGCAGCCCGGACAGGCGACACACTGAAGCTTTCTTT.

This rearrangement joins TRBV27 to TRBJ1-4; D is undetermined. The germline V gene has CDR1 MNHEY and CDR2 SMNVEV (reference sequence). V was shortened by 4 bases and J by 3 bases, with 9 bases between the two germline ends. The CDR3 contains 14 residues. CDR3 nucleotide sequence: TGTGCCAGCAGTTGGAGTCGGGCTAATGAAAAACTGTTTTTT. Translating it yields CASSWSRANEKLFF. The full variable domain, its missing parts supplied by reference TRBV27 and TRBJ1-4, is EAQVTQNPRYLITVTGKKLTVTCSQNMNHEYMSWYRQDPGLGLRQIYYSMNVEVTDKGDVPEGYKVSRKEKRNFPLILESPSPNQTSLYFCASSWSRANEKLFFGSGTQLSVL.

This chain connects TRBV12-5 to TRBJ1-2; 9 bases map to TRBD1. The CDR3 is made up of 17 amino acids. The V and J ends lost 4 bases and 4 bases, in that order; junction bases with no gene match: 13. Germline values: CDR1 LGHNT, CDR2 FRNRAP. The CDR3, as DNA: TGTGCTAGTGGTTCATTACGCACAGGGGGCCTAAGCTATGGCTACACCTTC. Protein product: CASGSLRTGGLSYGYTF.

The chain joins TRBV6-5 to TRBJ1-5, with 9 nucleotides matching TRBD1. Trimming took 7 bases from V and 6 from J; bases not matched to a gene: 4. The length of the CDR3 is 13 residues. Per germline, CDR1 MNHEY and CDR2 SVGAGI. CDR3 sequence: CASNRQGGQPQHF. The DNA of the CDR3 is TGTGCCAGCAATCGACAGGGGGGTCAGCCCCAGCATTTT.

J is TRBJ2-1 and V is TRBV14, with TRBD1 matching over 7 bases. CDR3 length: 12 amino acids. The V segment lost 3 bases and the J segment 15 bases; nucleotides outside the gene matches: 8. The germline V gene has CDR1 SGHDN and CDR2 FVKESK. The CDR3 region has the DNA TGTGCCAGCAGCCAGAGGGGGCGGCATCCGTTCTTC. The encoded protein is CASSQRGRHPFF.

This clone was detected only once. The V gene is TRBV5-1, the J gene TRBJ2-1, with TRBD1 as a possible D gene (5 bases). Germline V gene sequence: CDR1 SGHRS, CDR2 YFSETQ. The CDR3 covers 13 residues. V was trimmed by 3 bases and J by 6 bases, leaving 10 bases between them. CDR3 nucleotide sequence: TGCGCCAGCAGCTGGACACTGGTCAATGAGCAGTTCTTC. This sequence encodes CASSWTLVNEQFF.

The rearrangement links TRBV28 to TRBJ1-6, with D possibly TRBD1 on 5 matching bases. V dropped 3 bases and J dropped 10 bases, with 16 bases sitting between them. In germline, CDR1 is MDHEN, CDR2 SYDVKM. There are 15 residues in the CDR3. The CDR3 loop is CASSLGQGVGSPLHF. The CDR3 DNA follows: TGTGCCAGCAGTTTGGGCCAAGGGGTCGGCTCACCCCTCCACTTT.

The V and J genes are TRBV5-6 and TRBJ1-2, with no clear D. CDR1 SGHDT and CDR2 YYEEEE come from the germline V gene. CDR3 length equals 11 residues. Trimming pared 4 bases from V and 7 bases from J, leaving 8 bases between. Here the CDR3 DNA reads TGTGCCAGCAGCATAGGACTTGGCTACACCTTC. Translated: CASSIGLGYTF.

The chain joins TRBV6-5 to TRBJ2-5, with D perhaps assigned TRBD1 or TRBD2 (6 bases each). Germline V gives CDR1 MNHEY, CDR2 SVGAGI. The CDR3 extends over 13 amino acids. The germline V and J ends were trimmed by 6 bases and 3 bases, with 11 bases remaining between them. The CDR3 region is CASRKGGKETQYF. The CDR3 nucleotides read TGTGCCAGCAGGAAGGGGGGCAAAGAGACCCAGTACTTC.

The chain is built from TRBV7-8 and TRBJ2-5; D not certain. Trimming cost V 2 bases and J 5 bases, with 6 bases left between them. Germline V lookup: CDR1 SGHVS, CDR2 FQNEAQ. CDR3 length: 12 amino acids. CDR3 residues: CASSLRAETQYF. CDR3 coding DNA: TGTGCCAGCAGCTTAAGGGCGGAGACCCAGTACTTC.

This chain uses TRBV27 with TRBJ1-2, with D unclear. CDR3 length equals 14 residues. From germline, CDR1 is MNHEY and CDR2 SMNVEV (reference sequence). With 5 bases removed from V and 6 bases from J, the gap between germline ends came to 16 bases. CDR3 protein: CASSQSGISHGYTF. The CDR3 region has the DNA TGTGCCAGCAGTCAGAGTGGGATATCCCATGGCTACACCTTC.

V usage is TRBV4-3 and J usage is TRBJ2-2; no clear D gene. The CDR3 runs 15 residues. Germline V gives CDR1 LGHNA, CDR2 YSLEER. V lost 2 bases and J lost 7, with 14 bases in between. Here the CDR3 reads CASSQMVLVDGELFF. CDR3 nucleotides: TGCGCCAGCAGCCAAATGGTGCTAGTGGACGGGGAGCTGTTTTTT.

The chain has TRBV3-1 (or the pseudogene TRBV3-2) and TRBJ1-2; D not certain. V lost 3 bases and J 0 bases, leaving 8 bases between the germline ends. CDR1 is LGHDT and CDR2 is YNNKEL in the germline V gene (reference sequence). The CDR3 has 14 amino acids. The CDR3 loop reads CASSQSFTNYGYTF. The CDR3 coding sequence is TGTGCCAGCAGCCAGTCATTCACTAACTATGGCTACACCTTC.